This TCR beta chain was identified during a study of identical twins. One entry per CDR3 protein, called by TCRdb with MiXCR from the 5' RACE reads. Here the sample spans under 350,000 distinct CDR3 sequences, nearly 9.5% being singletons. Trimming left V 0 bases short and J 2 bases short, with 11 bases between. The CDR3 covers 16 residues. Germline V gives CDR1 SGHDN, CDR2 FVKESK. These records were also assigned to another study, of yellow fever vaccine responses in identical twins.

The sequence was obtained from a woman aged 18-29 years in good health. V usage is TRBV14 and J usage is TRBJ2-1; D ambiguous. Sequencing was performed on CD8+ T cells sorted from blood. In DNA, the CDR3 is TGTGCCAGCAGCCAAGACCCGGCCAGGCCCTACAATGAGCAGTTCTTC. This translates into CASSQDPARPYNEQFF.